Presented here are 8 T cell receptor beta chains from one specimen sequenced in a study of human T cells and chemical hapten exposure. MiXCR, applied by TCRdb to the RACE reads, yields one record per CDR3 protein. The sample consists of about 380,000 distinct CDR3 sequences, roughly 4.8% of them appearing once. Time point noted: patch test 1, 2 weeks after DPC sensitization. Treatment reported: therapeutic diphenylcyclopropenone sensitization with weekly scalp DPC. The source was whole blood, collected in connection with sensitization to the hapten diphenylcyclopropenone (DPC). These receptors were taken from a woman between 45 and 65 years old with alopecia areata. Some clones in this sample may be carry-over from other donors' samples.

V and J are TRBV20-1 and TRBJ2-7, with D perhaps TRBD1 (5 bases). CDR1 is DFQATT and CDR2 is SNEGSKA in the germline V gene (reference sequence). V lost 0 bases and J lost 5, with 11 bases in between. The CDR3 runs to 13 residues. In DNA, the CDR3 is TGCAGTGCTAGAGAGGGGCGGCGGAACGAGCAGTACTTC. This translates into CSAREGRRNEQYF.

The CDR3 DNA reads as TGTGCCTGGAGCCCAGGGCAGGGGTACAATGAGCAGTTCTTC. It encodes CAWSPGQGYNEQFF. The chain uses TRBV30 and TRBJ2-1, with D perhaps TRBD1 (6 bases). CDR3 length: 14 residues. Germline CDR1 GTSNPN, CDR2 SVGIG (reference sequence). Trimming cost V 3 bases and J 4 bases, with 13 bases left between them.

The chain employs TRBV13 and TRBJ2-5, with 11 bases matching TRBD1. J was trimmed by 4 bases and V by 4 bases; bases with no gene match: 5. The CDR3 length is 15 residues. Germline V CDR1 and CDR2: PRHDT, FYEKMQ (reference sequence). CDR3: CASSSTDRGRETQYF. The CDR3 coding sequence is TGTGCCAGCAGCTCAACGGACAGGGGGCGAGAGACCCAGTACTTC. The full variable domain, completed using reference TRBV13 and TRBJ2-5, is AAGVIQSPRHLIKEKRETATLKCYPIPRHDTVYWYQQGPGQDPQFLISFYEKMQSDKGSIPDRFSAQQFSDYHSELNMSSLELGDSALYFCASSSTDRGRETQYFGPGTRLLVL.

This clonotype appeared many times. The V gene is TRBV5-1, the J gene TRBJ2-1; 9 bases agree with TRBD1. V lost 3 bases and J lost 8; bases outside the gene matches: 6. Germline-derived CDR1 and CDR2 are SGHRS and YFSETQ. This CDR3 is built from 14 residues. CDR3 loop: CASSWTGDGYEQFF. In DNA, the CDR3 is TGCGCCAGCAGCTGGACAGGGGATGGGTATGAGCAGTTCTTC.

At least ten counts were recorded for this clonotype. V is TRBV15 and J is TRBJ1-6, with D perhaps TRBD1 (5 bases). Per germline, CDR1 LNHNV and CDR2 YYDKDF (reference sequence). Trimming shortened V by 5 bases and J by 5 bases, and 16 bases separated the two germline ends. This CDR3 region has 16 residues. CDR3 region: CATSSKLGGNNSPLHF. CDR3 coding DNA: TGTGCCACCAGCTCAAAACTCGGGGGTAATAATTCACCCCTCCACTTT.

This clonotype was detected ten times or more. The V gene is TRBV7-9, the J gene TRBJ1-1, with unresolved D. The ends were cut back, 4 bases at V and 0 bases at J, with 12 bases in the middle. Germline assignment: CDR1 SEHNR and CDR2 FQNEAQ (reference sequence). The CDR3 consists of 15 residues. The CDR3 region is CASSSLGLMNTEAFF. The CDR3 DNA reads as TGTGCCAGCAGCTCTTTAGGGTTAATGAACACTGAAGCTTTCTTT.

This rearrangement joins TRBV27 to TRBJ1-1; no reliable D call. Trimming took off 0 bases at V and 6 bases at J, with 8 bases between the two ends. Per germline, CDR1 MNHEY and CDR2 SMNVEV (reference sequence). The CDR3 runs 13 residues. The CDR3 DNA follows: TGTGCCAGCAGTTTATCGGGCACCGCTGAAGCTTTCTTT. It is translated as CASSLSGTAEAFF.

At least ten counts were recorded for this clonotype. The rearrangement links TRBV6-5 to TRBJ1-1; D gene uncertain. V lost 8 bases to trimming and J lost 3 bases, with 10 bases between them. Germline values: CDR1 MNHEY, CDR2 SVGAGI. This CDR3 has 12 residues. This chain's CDR3 is CASHGSHTEAFF. The CDR3 DNA sequence: TGTGCCAGCCACGGAAGTCACACTGAAGCTTTCTTT.